This entry concerns a single TCR beta chain. This entry comes from a study of blood T cell repertoires in COVID-19. Background on the study: From the United States, Italy and Spain came samples of acute and convalescent COVID-19. T cells, B-cell-depleted T cells, or PBMCs supplied cDNA or gDNA.

Authors' data handling: Quantification of nucleated cells was approximated via reference gene primer amplification. Sequenced by immunoSEQ multiplex PCR; TCRdb stores in-frame clones only, minus some. The V and J calls and the clone size are those of that table, but D and trimming were determined from the DNA. The repertoire holds roughly 120,000 clones, around nine tenths seen once, with about 3% in the top ten. V shed 4 bases and J 6 bases; nucleotides not matched to a gene: 5. Germline CDR1 reads SNHLY; CDR2 reads FYNNEI. The CDR3 is 13 residues long. The clonotype comes from a woman aged 45-60 years with acute or convalescent COVID-19. This chain joins TRBV2 and TRBJ2-7; the match to TRBD2 covers 8 bases. Sequences were obtained from peripheral blood. The DNA for the CDR3 is TGTGCCAGCAGTGCGGGTCGGGGGGGCGAGCAGTACTTC. It yields the protein CASSAGRGGEQYF. Supplemented by reference TRBV2 and TRBJ2-7, the full variable domain reads EPEVTQTPSHQVTQMGQEVILRCVPISNHLYFYWYRQILGQKVEFLVSFYNNEISEKSEIFDDQFSVERPDGSNFTLKIRSTKLEDSAMYFCASSAGRGGEQYFGPGTRLTVT.